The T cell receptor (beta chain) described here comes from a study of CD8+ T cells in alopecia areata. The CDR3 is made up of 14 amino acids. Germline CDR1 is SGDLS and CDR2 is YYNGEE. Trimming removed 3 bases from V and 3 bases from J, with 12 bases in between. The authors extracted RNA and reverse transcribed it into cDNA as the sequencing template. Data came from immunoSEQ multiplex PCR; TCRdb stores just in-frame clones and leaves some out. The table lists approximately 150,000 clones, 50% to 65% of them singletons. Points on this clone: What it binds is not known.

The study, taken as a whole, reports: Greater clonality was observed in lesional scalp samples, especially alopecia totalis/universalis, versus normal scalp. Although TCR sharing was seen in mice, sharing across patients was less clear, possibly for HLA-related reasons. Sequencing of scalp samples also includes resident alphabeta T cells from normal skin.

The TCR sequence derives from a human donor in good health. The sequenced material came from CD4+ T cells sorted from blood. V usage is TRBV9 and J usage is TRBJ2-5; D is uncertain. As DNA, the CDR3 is TGTGCCAGCAGCGCCGGAGACCTAAAAGAGACCCAGTACTTC. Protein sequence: CASSAGDLKETQYF.